The following is a T cell receptor beta chain sequence with its context. This sample stems from a study of blood T cell repertoires in COVID-19. Authors' processing steps: Estimates of nucleated cell counts were drawn from the amplification of reference gene primers. The assay was immunoSEQ multiplex PCR, and TCRdb's table has in-frame clones only and misses some. For V, J and clone size, that table is used; D and trimming come from the DNA. The table includes 100,000 to 150,000 clones, approximately 90% detected once. Trimming took off 0 bases at V and 8 bases at J, with 16 bases between the two ends. Per germline, CDR1 LNHNV and CDR2 YYDKDF (reference sequence). There are 16 residues in the CDR3.

The sample consisted of peripheral blood. The sequence was collected from a man in his forties with acute or convalescent COVID-19. The chain has TRBV15 and TRBJ1-4, with a tentative D call TRBD1 (5 bases). This chain's CDR3 is CATSRDYLEQAEKLFF. The CDR3 DNA reads as TGTGCCACCAGCAGAGATTATCTAGAACAGGCAGAAAAACTGTTTTTT.